This passage covers 21 T cell receptor beta chains from one sample sequenced in a study of shared clonotypes between healthy human individuals. The data were produced by immunoSEQ multiplex PCR, yet TCRdb's version contains in-frame clones alone and is incomplete. The sample holds a few million clones, 80% to 95% seen once. Sequencing input: naive CD4+ T cells from PBMCs. Subset: CD45RA+ positively selected. Source of these receptors: a young man in good health. Some clones in this sample may be carry-over from other donors' samples.

Comments on this clone: Other DNA sequences in the same sample also yield this CDR3. The rearrangement links TRBV9 to TRBJ2-3, with 10 positions matching TRBD2. The length of the CDR3 is 17 residues. Trimming took 0 bases from V and 3 from J; bases not matched to a gene: 7. Germline values: CDR1 SGDLS, CDR2 YYNGEE. CDR3 DNA: TGTGCCAGCAGCGTAGCGCCTAGCGGGAGTGGTACAGATACGCAGTATTTT. The encoded protein is CASSVAPSGSGTDTQYF.

Here the CDR3 DNA reads TGTGCCAGCAGTTTCCGAAAACCTTACAATGAGCAGTTCTTC. Its protein product is CASSFRKPYNEQFF. The chain is built from TRBV28 and TRBJ2-1; D call uncertain. Germline V gene lookup returns CDR1 MDHEN and CDR2 SYDVKM. The CDR3 has 14 residues. The ends were cut back, 3 bases at V and 4 bases at J, with 10 bases in the middle.

This chain connects TRBV6-4 to TRBJ1-1; 10 positions match TRBD1. The CDR3 is 13 amino acids. The germline CDR1 and CDR2 sequences are MRHNA and SNTAGT. V lost 5 bases to trimming and J lost 8 bases; unmatched junction nucleotides: 5. DNA for the CDR3: TGTGCCAGCAGTCCCGGGACAGGGGAGGAAGCTTTCTTT. This translates into CASSPGTGEEAFF.

The chain is built from TRBV4-2 and TRBJ2-5; the D gene is possibly TRBD1 (6 bases). V was cut by 6 bases and J by 5 bases, with 19 bases left in between. Germline V gene lookup returns CDR1 LGHNA and CDR2 YNFKEQ. The CDR3 consists of 15 residues. CDR3 DNA sequence: TGTGCCAGCAGTCAGGGGAACAACCGTTTGGAGACCCAGTACTTC. Amino acids: CASSQGNNRLETQYF.

J is TRBJ1-1 and V is TRBV7-8; D remains unclear. Per germline, CDR1 SGHVS and CDR2 FQNEAQ. The germline V and J ends were trimmed by 2 bases and 1 base, with 8 bases remaining between them. The CDR3 length is 14 residues. CDR3 DNA: TGTGCCAGCAGCTTATTGAGCTCGAACACTGAAGCTTTCTTT. Protein: CASSLLSSNTEAFF.

The V call is TRBV10-3, the J call TRBJ2-1; tentative D call: TRBD2 (6 bases). The germline V gene encodes CDR1 ENHRY and CDR2 SYGVKD. The germline V and J ends were trimmed by 0 bases and 0 bases, with 15 bases remaining between them. The CDR3 extends over 18 amino acids. CDR3 nucleotide sequence: TGTGCCATCAGTGAGTCATTAGCGGTTTCAAGCTCCTACAATGAGCAGTTCTTC. Translated, it gives CAISESLAVSSSYNEQFF.

This clone came up a few times. This sample also contains other DNA sequences that code for the same CDR3. J is TRBJ1-1 and V is TRBV2; D gene uncertain. The CDR3 is 13 amino acids. The V and J ends lost 4 bases and 0 bases respectively, with 6 bases between them. The germline CDR1 and CDR2 sequences are SNHLY and FYNNEI. Here the CDR3 reads CASSGTLNTEAFF. CDR3 sequence (DNA): TGTGCCAGCAGTGGTACATTGAACACTGAAGCTTTCTTT.

The chain carries TRBV14 and TRBJ2-1; D not resolved. The CDR3 sequence is 11 residues long. The V end was cut by 2 bases, the J end by 6 bases, with 2 bases between. Germline CDR1 and CDR2: SGHDN and FVKESK. The CDR3 spells CASSQFNEQFF. The CDR3 coding sequence is TGTGCCAGCAGCCAATTCAATGAGCAGTTCTTC.

Comments on this clone: The same CDR3 also results from other DNA sequences found in this sample. The V and J genes are TRBV7-2 and TRBJ2-2, with 8 positions matching TRBD2. V shed 4 bases, J shed 4 bases, and the junction held 5 bases outside the gene matches. From germline, CDR1 is SGHTA and CDR2 FQGNSA. This CDR3 spans 15 amino acids. This chain's CDR3 is CASSSSGRGTGELFF. As DNA, the CDR3 is TGTGCCAGCAGCTCCTCCGGGAGGGGCACCGGGGAGCTGTTTTTT.

The sample holds one count of this clone. This chain connects TRBV19 to TRBJ1-3, with 7 bases fitting TRBD1. This CDR3 has 13 residues. Germline assignment: CDR1 LNHDA and CDR2 SQIVND (reference sequence). After removal of 10 bases from V and 0 bases from J, the junction contained 3 bases not matched to a gene. CDR3 in DNA: TGTGCCACCACAGGGGTCTCTGGAAACACCATATATTTT. This codes for CATTGVSGNTIYF.

The V and J genes are TRBV7-8 and TRBJ2-3, with D possibly being TRBD1 or TRBD2 (5 bases each). CDR3 length: 16 residues. The germline V gene has CDR1 SGHVS and CDR2 FQNEAQ. V was shortened by 5 bases and J by 4 bases, with 19 bases between the two germline ends. CDR3 DNA: TGTGCCAGCAGCCCCAGACGGGATGGGGCAGCAGATACGCAGTATTTT. This translates into CASSPRRDGAADTQYF.

Only one count was recorded for this clone. V gene TRBV2 combines with J gene TRBJ2-1; D possibly uses TRBD1 or TRBD2 (5 bases each). CDR3 length equals 14 residues. The germline V gene has CDR1 SNHLY and CDR2 FYNNEI. V gave up 6 bases and J gave up 6 bases, with 15 bases separating them. CDR3: CASSPDYGANEQFF. CDR3 bases: TGTGCCAGCAGCCCCGACTACGGGGCCAATGAGCAGTTCTTC.

J is TRBJ2-7 and V is TRBV10-3; 10 bases align to TRBD1. This CDR3 spans 13 amino acids. Germline V gene lookup returns CDR1 ENHRY and CDR2 SYGVKD. V lost 8 bases and J lost 2; bases outside the gene matches: 3. CDR3 coding DNA: TGTGCCATCGGGACAGGGGAAGCCTACGAGCAGTACTTC. This codes for CAIGTGEAYEQYF.

J is TRBJ2-1 and V is TRBV5-1; TRBD2 matches 10 bases. V dropped 1 base and J dropped 7; count of bases not matched to a gene: 5. The germline CDR1 and CDR2 sequences are SGHRS and YFSETQ. This CDR3 has 15 amino acids. The CDR3 region is CASSLYLAGANEQFF. The CDR3 nucleotides are TGCGCCAGCAGCTTGTATCTAGCGGGGGCAAATGAGCAGTTCTTC.

Note on this clone: The conserved final phenylalanine or tryptophan is absent from the CDR3, which likely points to a read error. The chain couples TRBV5-4 to TRBJ1-2; D is undetermined. Germline assignment: CDR1 SGHNT and CDR2 YYREEE (reference sequence). This CDR3 has 14 amino acids. V was trimmed by 0 bases and J by 5 bases, leaving 11 bases between them. In nucleotides, the CDR3 is TGTGCCAGCAGCTTGGCCAAAAAGGGATATGGCTACACCCTC. Its protein product is CASSLAKKGYGYTL.

This chain connects TRBV10-2 to TRBJ2-1; TRBD2 aligns across 10 bases. CDR1 is WSHSY, CDR2 SAAADI, per germline. This CDR3 has 16 residues. Unmatched junction bases numbered 11, after V lost 6 bases and J lost 6 bases. CDR3 protein: CASSPPGLALGNEQFF. As DNA, the CDR3 is TGCGCCAGCAGCCCCCCGGGACTAGCGTTGGGCAATGAGCAGTTCTTC.

The chain combines TRBV19 with TRBJ2-2; TRBD1 aligns across 9 bases. The CDR3 loop spans 15 amino acids. The V gene's germline CDR1 is LNHDA and CDR2 SQIVND (reference sequence). The ends lost 5 bases at V and 4 bases at J; junction bases unmatched: 5. CDR3 region: CASSQGQGRTGELFF. Here the CDR3 DNA reads TGTGCCAGTAGTCAGGGACAGGGTCGCACCGGGGAGCTGTTTTTT.

V gene TRBV7-9 combines with J gene TRBJ1-2; D not certain. V lost 4 bases and J 6 bases, leaving 12 bases between the germline ends. The germline gives CDR1 SEHNR, CDR2 FQNEAQ (reference sequence). The CDR3 covers 13 residues. The DNA of the CDR3 is TGTGCCAGCAGCTCCGCGGGGTTCGATGGCTACACCTTC. This translates into CASSSAGFDGYTF.

The chain has TRBV9 and TRBJ2-7, with D uncertain. V was clipped by 5 bases and J by 4 bases, with 19 bases between them. Germline V gene sequence: CDR1 SGDLS, CDR2 YYNGEE. The CDR3 consists of 15 residues. CDR3 coding DNA: TGTGCCAGCAGTCGCTACTCGGATGGCGTTTACGAGCAGTACTTC. It specifies CASSRYSDGVYEQYF.

The V gene is TRBV7-7, the J gene TRBJ2-1; D perhaps matches TRBD2 (6 bases). V was shortened by 1 base and J by 10 bases, with 8 bases between the two germline ends. CDR1 and CDR2 (germline): SSHAT, FNYEAQ (reference sequence). The length of the CDR3 is 12 residues. Here the CDR3 DNA reads TGTGCCAGCAGCTTAGGGCTAGCGGAGCAGTTCTTC. It yields the protein CASSLGLAEQFF.

This clone has just a few counts. The V gene is TRBV9, the J gene TRBJ1-1, with D maybe TRBD1 (6 bases). Germline V lookup: CDR1 SGDLS, CDR2 YYNGEE. The CDR3 is 12 amino acids. V shed 4 bases and J shed 6 bases, with 10 bases lying between them. The CDR3: CASSQGNSEAFF. CDR3 coding DNA: TGTGCCAGCAGCCAGGGGAATTCTGAAGCTTTCTTT.